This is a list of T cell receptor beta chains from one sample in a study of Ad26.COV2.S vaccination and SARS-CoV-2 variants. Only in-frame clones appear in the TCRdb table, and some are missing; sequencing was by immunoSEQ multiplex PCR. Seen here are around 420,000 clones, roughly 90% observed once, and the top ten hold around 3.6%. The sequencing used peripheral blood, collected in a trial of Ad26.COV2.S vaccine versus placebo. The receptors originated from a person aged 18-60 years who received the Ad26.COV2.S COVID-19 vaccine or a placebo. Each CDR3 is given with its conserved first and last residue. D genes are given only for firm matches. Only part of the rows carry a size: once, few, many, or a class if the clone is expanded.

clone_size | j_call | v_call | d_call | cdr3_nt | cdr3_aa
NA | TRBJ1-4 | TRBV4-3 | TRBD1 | TGCGCCAGCAGCCAAGACGGACAGGGGAATGAAAAACTGTTTTTT | CASSQDGQGNEKLFF
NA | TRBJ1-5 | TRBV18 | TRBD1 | TGTGCCAGCTCACCTTACCAGGGGGGGGGCAATCAGCCCCAGCATTTT | CASSPYQGGGNQPQHF
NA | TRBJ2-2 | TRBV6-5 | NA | TGTGCCCTAGCGTTGGAGGGAGACACCGGGGAGCTGTTTTTT | CALALEGDTGELFF
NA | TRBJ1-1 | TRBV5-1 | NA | TGCGCCAGCAGCGCGGGCGGAAAAAGGGAAGCTTTCTTT | CASSAGGKREAFF
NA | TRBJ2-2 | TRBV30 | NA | TGTGCCTGGGATACAGGGAACACCGGGGAGCTGTTTTTT | CAWDTGNTGELFF
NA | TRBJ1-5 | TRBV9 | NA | TGTGCCAGCAGCGTAGGCTGGGATCAGCCCCAGCATTTT | CASSVGWDQPQHF
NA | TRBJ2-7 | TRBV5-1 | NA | TGCGCCAGCAGTTCCGGACAAATGAGGGAGCAGTACTTC | CASSSGQMREQYF
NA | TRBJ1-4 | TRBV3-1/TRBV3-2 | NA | TGTGCCAGCAGCCAAGAGGCTAAATGGGGGGAAAAACTGTTTTTT | CASSQEAKWGEKLFF
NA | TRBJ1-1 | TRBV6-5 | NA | TGTGCCAGCATCGCGGGGAACACTGAAGCTTTCTTT | CASIAGNTEAFF
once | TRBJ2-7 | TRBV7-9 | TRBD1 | TGTGCCAGCAGCTCCGGACAGGGAGGTCCCTACGAGCAGTACTTC | CASSSGQGGPYEQYF
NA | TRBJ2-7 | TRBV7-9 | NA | TGTGCCAGCAGCTTCGGAGGGACCTACGAGCAGTACTTC | CASSFGGTYEQYF
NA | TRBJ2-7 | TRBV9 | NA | TGTGCCAGCAGCCCAGGGACCTCCCCCTACGAGCAGTACTTC | CASSPGTSPYEQYF
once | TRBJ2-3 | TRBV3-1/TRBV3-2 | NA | TGTGCCAGCAGCCTACTCCTGGGCCGAGGTGGAGATACGCAGTATTTT | CASSLLLGRGGDTQYF
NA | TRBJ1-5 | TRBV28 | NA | TGTGCCAGCAGTTTATTCGCCTCGCCCCAGCATTTT | CASSLFASPQHF
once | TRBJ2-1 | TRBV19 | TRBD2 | TGTGCCACCTCAATACTGGGACTAGCGGGGGGGAAAAATGAGCAGTTCTTC | CATSILGLAGGKNEQFF
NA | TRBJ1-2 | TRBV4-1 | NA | TGCGCCAGCAGCCAGGCGGTTAGGGGCCCGAGAGGCTACACCTTC | CASSQAVRGPRGYTF
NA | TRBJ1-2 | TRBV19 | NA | TGTGCCAGTAGCCCCAGGACGGCGGGGGATGGCTACACCTTC | CASSPRTAGDGYTF
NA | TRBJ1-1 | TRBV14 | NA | TGTGCCAGCAGCCAAGATAGGCCAGGTAAAACGAAGAACACTGAAGCTTTCTTT | CASSQDRPGKTKNTEAFF
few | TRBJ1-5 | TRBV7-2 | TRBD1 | TGTGCCAGCAGCTCCCAATCACAGGGGGCCGGCAATCAGCCCCAGCATTTT | CASSSQSQGAGNQPQHF
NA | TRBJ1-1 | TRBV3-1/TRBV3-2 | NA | TGTGCCAGCAGCCAGGCGCAATGGACTGAAGCTTTCTTT | CASSQAQWTEAFF
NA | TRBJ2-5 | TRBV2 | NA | TGTGCCAGCAGTGAAGAAAACCCGGGGGCGGGAGAGACCCAGTACTTC | CASSEENPGAGETQYF
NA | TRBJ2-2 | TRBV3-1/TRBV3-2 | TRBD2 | TGTGCCAGCAGCCCGGGACTAGCGGGGGGAGACGGGGAGCTGTTTTTT | CASSPGLAGGDGELFF
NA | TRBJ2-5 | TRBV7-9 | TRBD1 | TGTGCCAGCAGCTTAGCGGGACAGGGAAAAGAGACCCAGTACTTC | CASSLAGQGKETQYF
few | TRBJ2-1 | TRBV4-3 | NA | TGCGCCAGCAGCCAAGGTGCCAGGGTTAGCGATGAGCAGTTCTTC | CASSQGARVSDEQFF
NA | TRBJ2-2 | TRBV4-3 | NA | TGCGCCAGCAGCCCGATGTACCTAATTCCAACCGGGGAGCTGTTTTTT | CASSPMYLIPTGELFF
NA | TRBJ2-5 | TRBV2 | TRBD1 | TGTGCCAGCAGCGCGACAGGGGGACCAGAGACCCAGTACTTC | CASSATGGPETQYF
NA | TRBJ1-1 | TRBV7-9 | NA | TGTGCCAGCAGCGATTCGGGACTGAGCACTGAAGCTTTCTTT | CASSDSGLSTEAFF
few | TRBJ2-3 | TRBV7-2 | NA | TGTGCCAGCAGCCCTAGTCGAAGCACAGATACGCAGTATTTT | CASSPSRSTDTQYF
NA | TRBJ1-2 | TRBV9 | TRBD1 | TGTGCCAGCAGCGGGGACAGGGAAGCTTTGTCGTATGGCTACACCTTC | CASSGDREALSYGYTF
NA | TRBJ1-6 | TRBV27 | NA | TGTGCCAGCAGTTTATCCCAGGCAGGGGTACATTCACCCCTCCACTTT | CASSLSQAGVHSPLHF
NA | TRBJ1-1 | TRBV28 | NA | TGTGCCAGCAGTCTGCGGACAGATATGAACACTGAAGCTTTCTTT | CASSLRTDMNTEAFF
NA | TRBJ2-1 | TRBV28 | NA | TGTGCCAGCACTGGATCTGGTGGACCGTACAATGAGCAGTTCTTC | CASTGSGGPYNEQFF
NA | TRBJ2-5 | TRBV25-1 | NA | TGTGCCAGCATCGAAGGGGTCAGGGGCGGGGAGACCCAGTACTTC | CASIEGVRGGETQYF